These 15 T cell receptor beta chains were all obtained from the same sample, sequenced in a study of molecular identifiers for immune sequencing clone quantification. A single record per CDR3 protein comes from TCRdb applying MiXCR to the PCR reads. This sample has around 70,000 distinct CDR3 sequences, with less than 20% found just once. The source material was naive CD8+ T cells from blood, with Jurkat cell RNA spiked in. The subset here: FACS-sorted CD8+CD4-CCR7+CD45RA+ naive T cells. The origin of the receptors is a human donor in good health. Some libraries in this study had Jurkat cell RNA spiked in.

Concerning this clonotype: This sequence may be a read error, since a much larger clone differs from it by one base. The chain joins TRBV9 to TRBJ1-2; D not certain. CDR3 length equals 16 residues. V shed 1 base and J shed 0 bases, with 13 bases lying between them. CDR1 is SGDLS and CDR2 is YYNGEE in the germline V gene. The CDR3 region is CASSVSQGMPNYGYTF. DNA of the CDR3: TGTGCCAGCAGCGTATCCCAAGGGATGCCTAACTATGGCTACACCTTC. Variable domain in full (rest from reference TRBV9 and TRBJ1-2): DSGVTQTPKHLITATGQRVTLRCSPRSGDLSVYWYQQSLDQGLQFLIQYYNGEERAKGNILERFSAQQFPDLHSELNLSSLELGDSALYFCASSVSQGMPNYGYTFGSGTRLTVV.

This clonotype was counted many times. This chain's CDR3 is CASSLVNTEAFF. The DNA of the CDR3 is TGTGCCAGCAGTCTGGTGAACACTGAAGCTTTCTTT. The gene calls are TRBV7-9 and TRBJ1-1; D is undetermined. This CDR3 has 12 amino acids. V was trimmed by 6 bases and J by 0 bases, leaving 5 bases between them. Germline loops: CDR1 SEHNR, CDR2 FQNEAQ (reference sequence). The variable domain in full, completed from reference TRBV7-9 and TRBJ1-1, reads DTGVSQNPRHKITKRGQNVTFRCDPISEHNRLYWYRQTLGQGPEFLTYFQNEAQLEKSRLLSDRFSAERPKGSFSTLEIQRTEQGDSAMYLCASSLVNTEAFFGQGTRLTVV.

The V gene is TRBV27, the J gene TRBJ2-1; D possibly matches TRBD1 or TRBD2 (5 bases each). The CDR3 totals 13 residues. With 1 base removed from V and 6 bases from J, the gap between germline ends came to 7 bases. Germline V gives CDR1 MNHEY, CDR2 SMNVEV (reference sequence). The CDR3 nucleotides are TGTGCCAGCAGTTTATTAGGGACCAATGAGCAGTTCTTC. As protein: CASSLLGTNEQFF.

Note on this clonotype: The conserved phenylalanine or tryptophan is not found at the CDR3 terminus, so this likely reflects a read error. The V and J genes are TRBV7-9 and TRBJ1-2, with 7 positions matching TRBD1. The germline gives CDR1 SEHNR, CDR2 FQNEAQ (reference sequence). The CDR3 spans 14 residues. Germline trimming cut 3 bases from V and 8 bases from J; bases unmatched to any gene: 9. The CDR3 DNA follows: TGTGCCAGCAGCTTTGGGGACAGTCTTGTCGGCTACACCTCC. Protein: CASSFGDSLVGYTS.

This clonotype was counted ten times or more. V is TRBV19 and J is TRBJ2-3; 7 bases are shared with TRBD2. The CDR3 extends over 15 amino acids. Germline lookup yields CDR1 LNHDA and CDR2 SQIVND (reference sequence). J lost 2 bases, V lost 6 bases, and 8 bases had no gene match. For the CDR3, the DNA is TGTGCCAGTAGCTCTTCTAGCGGTGACACAGATACGCAGTATTTT. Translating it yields CASSSSSGDTDTQYF.

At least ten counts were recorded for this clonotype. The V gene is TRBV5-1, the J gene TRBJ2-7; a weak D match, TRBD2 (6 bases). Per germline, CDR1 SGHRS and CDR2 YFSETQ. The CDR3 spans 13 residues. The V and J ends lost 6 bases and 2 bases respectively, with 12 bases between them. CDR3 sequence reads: CASTSTSTYEQYF. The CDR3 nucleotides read TGCGCCAGCACTTCGACTAGTACCTACGAGCAGTACTTC.

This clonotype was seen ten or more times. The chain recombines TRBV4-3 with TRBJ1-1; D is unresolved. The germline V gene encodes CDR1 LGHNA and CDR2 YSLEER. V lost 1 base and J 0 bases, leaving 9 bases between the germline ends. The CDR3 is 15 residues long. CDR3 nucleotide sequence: TGCGCCAGCAGCCAAGGGCGGCAAGTGAACACTGAAGCTTTCTTT. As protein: CASSQGRQVNTEAFF.

CDR3 coding DNA: TGTGCCAGCAGTTCCGGACAGCACTCCTACGAGCAGTACTTC. It encodes CASSSGQHSYEQYF. V usage is TRBV28 and J usage is TRBJ2-7; possibly TRBD1 for D (6 bases). This CDR3 has 14 amino acids. Trimming took 4 bases from V and 0 from J, leaving 10 bases between them. Germline lookup yields CDR1 MDHEN and CDR2 SYDVKM.

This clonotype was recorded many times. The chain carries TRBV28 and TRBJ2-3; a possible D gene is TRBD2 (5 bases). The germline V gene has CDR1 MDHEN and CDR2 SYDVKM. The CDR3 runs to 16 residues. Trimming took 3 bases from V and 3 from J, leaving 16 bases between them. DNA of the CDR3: TGTGCCAGCAGTTTTCCCCGGGAACTTCTTACAGATACGCAGTATTTT. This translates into CASSFPRELLTDTQYF.

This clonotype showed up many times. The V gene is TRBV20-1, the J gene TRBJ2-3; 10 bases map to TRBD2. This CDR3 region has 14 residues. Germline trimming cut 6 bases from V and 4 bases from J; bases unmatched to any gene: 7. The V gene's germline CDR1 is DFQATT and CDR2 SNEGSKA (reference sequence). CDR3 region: CSAPSGSLADTQYF. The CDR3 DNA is TGCAGTGCCCCTAGCGGGAGCCTAGCAGATACGCAGTATTTT.

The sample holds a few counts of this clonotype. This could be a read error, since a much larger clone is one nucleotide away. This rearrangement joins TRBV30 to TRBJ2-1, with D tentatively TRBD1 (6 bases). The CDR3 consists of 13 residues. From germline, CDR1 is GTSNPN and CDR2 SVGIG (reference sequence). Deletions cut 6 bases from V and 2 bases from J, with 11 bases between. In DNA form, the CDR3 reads TGTGCCTGTGGAGGACAGCCCTACAATGAGCAGTTCTTC. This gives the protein CACGGQPYNEQFF.

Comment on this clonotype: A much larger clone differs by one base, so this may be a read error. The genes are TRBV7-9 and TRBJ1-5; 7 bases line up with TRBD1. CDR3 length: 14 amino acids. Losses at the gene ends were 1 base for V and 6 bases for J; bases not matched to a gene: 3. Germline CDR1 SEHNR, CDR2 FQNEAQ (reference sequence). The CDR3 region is CASSLEGAIQPQHF. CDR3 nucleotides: TGTGCCAGCAGCTTAGAGGGGGCGATTCAGCCCCAGCATTTT.

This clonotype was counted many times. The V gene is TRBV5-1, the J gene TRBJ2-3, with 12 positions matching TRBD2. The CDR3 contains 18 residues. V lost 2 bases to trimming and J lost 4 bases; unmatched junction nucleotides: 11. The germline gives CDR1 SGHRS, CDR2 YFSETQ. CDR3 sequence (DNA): TGCGCCAGCAGCTTTTCTAGCGGGAGGGCCCTCGAGGCAGATACGCAGTATTTT. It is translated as CASSFSSGRALEADTQYF.

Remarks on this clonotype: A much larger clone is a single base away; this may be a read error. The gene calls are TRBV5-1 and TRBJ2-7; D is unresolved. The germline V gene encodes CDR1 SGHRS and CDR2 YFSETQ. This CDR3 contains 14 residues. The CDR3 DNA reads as TGCGCCGGCAGCTTGAGATCCTCCTACTACGAGCAGTACTTC. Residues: CAGSLRSSYYEQYF.

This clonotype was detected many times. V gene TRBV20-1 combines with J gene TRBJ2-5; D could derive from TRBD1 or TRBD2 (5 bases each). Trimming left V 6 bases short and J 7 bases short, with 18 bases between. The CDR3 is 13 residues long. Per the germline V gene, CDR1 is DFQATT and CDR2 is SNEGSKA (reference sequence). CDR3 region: CSAPSGQWRTQYF. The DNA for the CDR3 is TGCAGTGCCCCCTCGGGGCAGTGGAGGACCCAGTACTTC.